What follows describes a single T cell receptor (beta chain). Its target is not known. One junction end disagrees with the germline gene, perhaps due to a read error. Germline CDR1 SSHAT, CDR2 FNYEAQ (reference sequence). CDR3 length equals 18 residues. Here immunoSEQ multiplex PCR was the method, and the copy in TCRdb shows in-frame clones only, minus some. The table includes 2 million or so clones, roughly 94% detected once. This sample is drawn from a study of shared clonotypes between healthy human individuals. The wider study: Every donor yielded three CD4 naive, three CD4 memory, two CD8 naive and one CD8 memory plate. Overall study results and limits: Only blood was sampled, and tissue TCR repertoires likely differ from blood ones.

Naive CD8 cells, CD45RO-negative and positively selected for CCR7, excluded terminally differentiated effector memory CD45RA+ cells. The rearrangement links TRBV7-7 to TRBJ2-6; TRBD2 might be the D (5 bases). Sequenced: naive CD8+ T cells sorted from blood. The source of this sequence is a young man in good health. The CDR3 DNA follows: TGTGCTAGCAGCTTAGGAGGAATCCCAAACTCTGGGGCCAACGTCCTGACTTTC. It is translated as CASSLGGIPNSGANVLTF.